This TCR beta chain was observed in a study of post-analysis software for immune sequencing data. Study-wide findings and caveats: There were a few TRBV segments more frequent in patients than controls, and TRBV5-6, TRBV5-1 and TRBV20-1 were among them.

In the case of this clonotype: The antigen is not known.

The V end lost 0 bases, the J end lost 3 bases, and 9 bases lay between the germline ends. The length of the CDR3 is 13 residues. Germline V gives CDR1 DFQATT, CDR2 SNEGSKA (reference sequence). Unique molecular identifiers were built into the TCR beta cDNA libraries. TCRdb fed the PCR reads into MiXCR, producing one record per CDR3 protein. The sample has 750,000 to 900,000 distinct CDR3 sequences; about half are singletons. The genes are TRBV20-1 and TRBJ2-7; D gene uncertain. Material for sequencing was blood. The receptor's source is a girl aged 5-17 years with multiple sclerosis. The CDR3 bases are TGCAGTGCTAGAGATAGCAGTATCTACGAGCAGTACTTC. Translating it yields CSARDSSIYEQYF.